This TCR beta chain is from a study of OX40 agonist ivuxolimab in advanced cancers. Turning to the study itself: Two patients with cutaneous melanoma and one with hepatocellular carcinoma, three in total, showed partial responses.

Sequenced by immunoSEQ multiplex PCR; TCRdb stores in-frame clones only, minus some. Counted here are about 20,000 clones, about nine tenths occurring once; the ten biggest clones make up about 17%. The V and J ends lost 4 bases and 3 bases respectively, with 16 bases between them. CDR3 size: 15 residues. Germline V CDR1 and CDR2: MNHEY, SVGAGI. Enrollment shut out patients with autoimmune disease history or systemic immunosuppression. The study sampled blood at baseline, cycle 4 day 1, and cycle 7 day 1. Whole-study results and caveats: A proportion of nonresponders additionally exhibited low normalized T-cell clonal expansion.

Concerning this clone: Its antigen is still unknown.

The receptor was derived from an adult with an advanced solid tumor such as melanoma, head and neck, liver or kidney cancer. Sequencing was performed on CD4+ or CD8+ T cells sorted from blood, taken in a trial of the OX40 agonist ivuxolimab. The rearrangement uses TRBV6-5 and TRBJ2-7, with unresolved D. The CDR3, as DNA: TGTGCCAGCAGTTCCCCTCGGAGTCATCTCTACGAGCAGTACTTC. This sequence encodes CASSSPRSHLYEQYF.